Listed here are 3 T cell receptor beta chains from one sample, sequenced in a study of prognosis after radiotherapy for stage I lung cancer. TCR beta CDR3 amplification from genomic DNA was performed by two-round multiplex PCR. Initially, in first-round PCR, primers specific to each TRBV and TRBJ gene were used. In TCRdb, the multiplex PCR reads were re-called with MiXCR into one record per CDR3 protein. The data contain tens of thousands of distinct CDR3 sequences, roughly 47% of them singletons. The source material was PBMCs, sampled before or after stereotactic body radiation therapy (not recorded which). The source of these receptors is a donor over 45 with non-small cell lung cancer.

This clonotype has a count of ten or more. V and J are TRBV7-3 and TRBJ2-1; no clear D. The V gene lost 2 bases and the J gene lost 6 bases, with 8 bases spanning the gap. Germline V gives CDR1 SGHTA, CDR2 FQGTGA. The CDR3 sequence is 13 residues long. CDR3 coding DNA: TGTGCCAGCAGCTTAGCCGGTCTCAATGAGCAGTTCTTC. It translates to CASSLAGLNEQFF.

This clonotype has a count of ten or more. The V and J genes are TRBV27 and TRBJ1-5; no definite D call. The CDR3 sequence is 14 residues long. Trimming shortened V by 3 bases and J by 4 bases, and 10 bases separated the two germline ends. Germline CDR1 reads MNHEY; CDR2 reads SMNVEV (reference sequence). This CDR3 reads CASSLGFDNQPQHF. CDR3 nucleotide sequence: TGTGCCAGCAGTTTGGGATTCGATAATCAGCCCCAGCATTTT.

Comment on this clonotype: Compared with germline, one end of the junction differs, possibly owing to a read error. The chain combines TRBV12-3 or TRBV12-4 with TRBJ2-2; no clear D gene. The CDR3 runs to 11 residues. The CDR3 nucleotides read TGTGCCAGCAGTTTAGGCTGGGAACTGTTTTTT. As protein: CASSLGWELFF.